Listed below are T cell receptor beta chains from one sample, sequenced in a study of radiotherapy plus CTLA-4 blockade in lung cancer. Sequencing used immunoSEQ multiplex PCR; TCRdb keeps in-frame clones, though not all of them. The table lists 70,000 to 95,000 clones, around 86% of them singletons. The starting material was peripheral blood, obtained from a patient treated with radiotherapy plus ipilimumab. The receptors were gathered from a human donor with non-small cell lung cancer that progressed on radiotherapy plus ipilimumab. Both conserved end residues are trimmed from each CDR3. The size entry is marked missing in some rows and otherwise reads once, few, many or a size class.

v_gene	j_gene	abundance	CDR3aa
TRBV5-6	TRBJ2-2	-	ASILSGGAGELF
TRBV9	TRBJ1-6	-	ASSPRRGENSPLH
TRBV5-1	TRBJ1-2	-	ASSLGSGPGYT
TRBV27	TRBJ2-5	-	ASSFRASGSETQY
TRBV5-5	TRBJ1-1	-	ASSLGGGGTGTEAF
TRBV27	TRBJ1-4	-	ASSGTPVTNEKLF
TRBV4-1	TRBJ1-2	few	ASSNPGTGGFGYT
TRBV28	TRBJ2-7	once	ASSRRDRGYEQY
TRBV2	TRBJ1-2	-	ASSESQGHGYT
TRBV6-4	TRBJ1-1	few	ASSRSGGTEAF
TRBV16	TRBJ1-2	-	ASSQSSPGFGYGYT
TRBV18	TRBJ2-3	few	ASSPSPGKSTDTQY
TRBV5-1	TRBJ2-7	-	ASSKQGESWYEQY
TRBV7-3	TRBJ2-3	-	ASSLTPAGVGTDTQY
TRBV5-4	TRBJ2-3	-	ASSLGTRAQGTDTQY
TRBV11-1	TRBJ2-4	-	ASSAVLESAKNIQY
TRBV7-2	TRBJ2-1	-	ASSFFLAGGPWNEQF
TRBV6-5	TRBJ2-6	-	ASSTGVSGANVLT
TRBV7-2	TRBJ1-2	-	ASSPGGATQRGYT
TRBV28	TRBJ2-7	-	ASGAGSGEQY
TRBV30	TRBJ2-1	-	AWTTGVYNEQF
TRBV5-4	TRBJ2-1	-	ASSRDRGGNEQF
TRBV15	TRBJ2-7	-	ATSRDRESSYEQY
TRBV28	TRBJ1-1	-	ASSLGQGVQGAF
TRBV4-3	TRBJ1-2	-	ASSQDEGYGYT
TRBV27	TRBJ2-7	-	ASSPLTSRREY
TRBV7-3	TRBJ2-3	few	ASSSGGAGTDTQY
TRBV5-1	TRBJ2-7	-	ASSLGLAPTYEQY
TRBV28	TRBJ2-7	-	ASSLWQGYGSYEQY
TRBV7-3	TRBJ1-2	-	ASSPDTSLYGYT
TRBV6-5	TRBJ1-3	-	ASSYSGTEKNTIY
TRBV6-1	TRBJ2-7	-	ASSDRIYEQY
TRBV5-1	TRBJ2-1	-	ASSFRTSGEQF
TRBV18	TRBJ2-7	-	ASSPRRDSYEQY
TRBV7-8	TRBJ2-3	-	ASSFPGQGDTQY
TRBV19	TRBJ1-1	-	ASSFVQGAGEAF
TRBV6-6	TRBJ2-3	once	ASKRESYTQY
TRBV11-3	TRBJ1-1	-	ASSRPQGGNTEAF
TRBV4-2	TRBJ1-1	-	ASSQTGQGLSF
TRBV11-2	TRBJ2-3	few	ASSFGFTDTQY
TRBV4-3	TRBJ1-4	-	ASSQDGGVRGGEKLF
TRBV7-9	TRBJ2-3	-	ASSLSGSTDTQY
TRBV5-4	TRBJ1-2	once	ASSLANPRDRGYYGYT
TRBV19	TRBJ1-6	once	ASSATRPKGNSPLH